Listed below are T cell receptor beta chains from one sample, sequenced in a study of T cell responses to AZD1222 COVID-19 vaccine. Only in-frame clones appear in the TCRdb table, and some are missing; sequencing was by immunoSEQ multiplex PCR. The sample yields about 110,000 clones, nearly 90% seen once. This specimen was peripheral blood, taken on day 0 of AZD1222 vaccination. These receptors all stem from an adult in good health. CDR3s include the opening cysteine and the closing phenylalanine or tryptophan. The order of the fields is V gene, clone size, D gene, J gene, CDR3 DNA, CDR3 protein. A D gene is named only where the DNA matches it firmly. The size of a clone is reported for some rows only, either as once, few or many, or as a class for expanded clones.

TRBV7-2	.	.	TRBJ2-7	TGTGCCAGCAGCTTATCTCCCGGCCCCTACGAGCAGTACTTC	CASSLSPGPYEQYF
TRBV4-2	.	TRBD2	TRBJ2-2	TGTGCCAGCAGCCAAGACGGGCCTAGCGGGGGCACCGGGGAGCTGTTTTTT	CASSQDGPSGGTGELFF
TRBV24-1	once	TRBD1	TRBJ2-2	TGTGCCACCAGTGCCCTGAGAAGGGGGCAGAGCACCGGGGAGCTGTTTTTT	CATSALRRGQSTGELFF
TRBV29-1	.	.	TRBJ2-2	TGCAGCGTTTTTCGTCAAGGGGTCACCGGGGAGCTGTTTTTT	CSVFRQGVTGELFF
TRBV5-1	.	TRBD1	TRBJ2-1	TGCGCCAGCAGCTTGGAGGGACAGGGTTTCAATGAGCAGTTCTTC	CASSLEGQGFNEQFF
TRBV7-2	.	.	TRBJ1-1	TGTGCCAGCAGTCCCAGATCGGCCATGAACACTGAAGCTTTCTTT	CASSPRSAMNTEAFF
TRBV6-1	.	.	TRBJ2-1	TGTGCCAGCAGTGTATCCACTCTAGGGCCTTACAATGAGCAGTTCTTC	CASSVSTLGPYNEQFF
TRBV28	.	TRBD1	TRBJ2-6	TGTGCCAGCAGTTTCGGGACAGATGGGGCCAACGTCCTGACTTTC	CASSFGTDGANVLTF
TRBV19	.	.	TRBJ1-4	TGTGCCAGTAGTATCCGGGGGCATGTTGAAAAACTGTTTTTT	CASSIRGHVEKLFF
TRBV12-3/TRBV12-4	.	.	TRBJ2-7	TGTGCCAGCAGTTTAAGCGGCTACGAGCAGTACTTC	CASSLSGYEQYF
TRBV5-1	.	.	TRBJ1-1	TGCGCCAGCGGCCGCGGTGGGGGCACTGAAGCTTTCTTT	CASGRGGGTEAFF
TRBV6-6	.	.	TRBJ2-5	TGTGCCAGCAGTCCCCAAGGACAAGAGACCCAGTACTTC	CASSPQGQETQYF
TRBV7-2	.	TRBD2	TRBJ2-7	TGTGCCAGCAGACGAGGACTAGCGATAGAGATGGAGCAGTACTTC	CASRRGLAIEMEQYF
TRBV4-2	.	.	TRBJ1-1	TGTGCCAGCAGCCCCTTCGGGCCGAACACTGAAGCTTTCTTT	CASSPFGPNTEAFF
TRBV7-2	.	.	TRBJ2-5	TGTGCCAGCAGCTTGCGGGCGGCCGGGGGAAGGATCAGCAAAGAGACCCAGTACTTC	CASSLRAAGGRISKETQYF
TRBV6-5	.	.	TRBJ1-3	TGTGCCAGCAGTTCCAGACGTAGCTCTGGAAACACCATATATTTT	CASSSRRSSGNTIYF
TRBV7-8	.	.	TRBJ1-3	TGTGCCAGCAGCCCCGTACAACAGGTTTTCTCTGGAAACACCATATATTTT	CASSPVQQVFSGNTIYF
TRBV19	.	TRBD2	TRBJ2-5	TGTGCCAGTAGTATAGATACCGGGACTAAGTATGCCCAGTACTTC	CASSIDTGTKYAQYF
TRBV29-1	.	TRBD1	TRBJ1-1	TGCAGCGTAGGGGGACAGCCCATGAACACTGAAGCTTTCTTT	CSVGGQPMNTEAFF
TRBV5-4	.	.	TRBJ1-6	TGTGCCAGCAGCTCATGGGACACCAATTCACCCCTCCACTTT	CASSSWDTNSPLHF
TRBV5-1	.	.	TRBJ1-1	TGCGCCAGCAGCTTGACCGACAGGGAAGCTTTCTTT	CASSLTDREAFF
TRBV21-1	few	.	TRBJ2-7	TGTGCCAGCAGCAAAGCGGGACTAGCGGGCTTCGCGGACTACGAGCAGTACTTC	CASSKAGLAGFADYEQYF
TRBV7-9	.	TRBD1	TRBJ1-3	TGTGCCAGCAGCCCCCGGGGGACAGGGGGCGATGGAAACACCATATATTTT	CASSPRGTGGDGNTIYF
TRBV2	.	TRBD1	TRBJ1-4	TGTGCCAGCAGGACAGGGCGGGGAGAGGAAAAACTGTTTTTT	CASRTGRGEEKLFF
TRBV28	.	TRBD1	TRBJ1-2	TGTGCCAGCAGTTTGGACAGGGTGATTGGCTACACCTTC	CASSLDRVIGYTF
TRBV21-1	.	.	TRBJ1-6	TGTGCCAGCAGCCCCCGAGGGGCAGCCTATAATTCACCCCTCCACTTT	CASSPRGAAYNSPLHF
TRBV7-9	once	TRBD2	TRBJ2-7	TGTGCCAGCAGCTCGACGAAAGCTCTAGCGGGAGGGGAAATCTACGAGCAGTACTTC	CASSSTKALAGGEIYEQYF
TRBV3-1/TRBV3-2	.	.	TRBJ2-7	TGTGCCAGCAGCTTAGGACGGGACTACGAGCAGTACTTC	CASSLGRDYEQYF
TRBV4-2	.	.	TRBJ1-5	TGTGCCAGCAGCCAAGAGCCGGGTAGCAATCAGCCCCAGCATTTT	CASSQEPGSNQPQHF
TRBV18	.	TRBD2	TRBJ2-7	TGTGCCAGCTCACCAGGACTAGCGGGGGCCTACGAGCAGTACTTC	CASSPGLAGAYEQYF
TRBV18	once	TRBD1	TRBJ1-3	TGTGCCAGCTCACCACCATCGGGACAGGGAATACCCTCTGGAAACACCATATATTTT	CASSPPSGQGIPSGNTIYF
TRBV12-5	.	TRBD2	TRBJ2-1	TGTGCTAGTGGCCCGGGAGCGGGAGTGGGAAATGAGCAGTTCTTC	CASGPGAGVGNEQFF
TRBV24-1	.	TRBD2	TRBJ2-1	TGTGCCACCAGTCCAACTAGCGGGGGGGCCGAGGAGCAGTTCTTC	CATSPTSGGAEEQFF
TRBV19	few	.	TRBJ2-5	TGTGCCAGTAGTATTAGGACAGCGGCTGAGGGGACCCAGTACTTC	CASSIRTAAEGTQYF
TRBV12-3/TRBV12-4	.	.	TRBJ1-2	TGTGCCAGCAGCGAACAGGGTTTAAAGGGCTACACCTTC	CASSEQGLKGYTF
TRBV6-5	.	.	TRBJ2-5	TGTGCCAGCAGTTATGGACGAGAGACCCAGTACTTC	CASSYGRETQYF
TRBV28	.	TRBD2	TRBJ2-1	TGTGCCAGCAGCACCTCCGGGACTAGCGGCTACAATGAGCAGTTCTTC	CASSTSGTSGYNEQFF
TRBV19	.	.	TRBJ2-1	TGTGCCAGTAGGGCCGAGGGAAGCCATTACAATGAGCAGTTCTTC	CASRAEGSHYNEQFF
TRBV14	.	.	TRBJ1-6	TGTGCCAGCAGAGCAACAGGGAATTCACCCCTCCACTTT	CASRATGNSPLHF
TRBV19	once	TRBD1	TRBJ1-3	TGTGCCAGTAGTTCGGGACAGCCGTTCTCTGGAAACACCATATATTTT	CASSSGQPFSGNTIYF
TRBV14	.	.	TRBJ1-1	TGTGCCAGCAGCCAAAAGGCCCAGGGTGTAGCTTTCTTT	CASSQKAQGVAFF
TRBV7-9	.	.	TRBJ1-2	TGTGCCAGCAGCTTAGCCGAGGGCCAGGGACATGGCTACACCTTC	CASSLAEGQGHGYTF
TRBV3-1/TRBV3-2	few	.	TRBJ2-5	TGTGCCAGCAGCCAAGGCCCCTCGCCGGGACAAGAGACCCAGTACTTC	CASSQGPSPGQETQYF
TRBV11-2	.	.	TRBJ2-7	TGTGCCAGCAGCTTATATTTTACAGGTGCCTACGAGCAGTACTTC	CASSLYFTGAYEQYF
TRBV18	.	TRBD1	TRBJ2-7	TGTGCCAGCTCACCACCGAAGACAGGGGTCGACTACGAGCAGTACTTC	CASSPPKTGVDYEQYF
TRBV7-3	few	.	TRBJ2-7	TGTGCCAGCAGCTCCAACACAGGGTTCGGGTACGAGCAGTACTTC	CASSSNTGFGYEQYF
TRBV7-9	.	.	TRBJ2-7	TGTGCCAGCGGCCAGCAGGGGGGCGTGAACGAGCAGTACTTC	CASGQQGGVNEQYF
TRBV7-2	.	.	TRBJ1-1	TGTGCCAGCAGCTCTACTAGTGGTGGCACTGAAGCTTTCTTT	CASSSTSGGTEAFF
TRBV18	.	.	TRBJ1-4	TGTGCCAGCTCACCAAGGTCGGGGGCTAATGAAAAACTGTTTTTT	CASSPRSGANEKLFF
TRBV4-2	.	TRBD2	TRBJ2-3	TGTGCCAGCAGCCAAATGAGGCGGTCTAGCGGGGAGGCAGATACGCAGTATTTT	CASSQMRRSSGEADTQYF
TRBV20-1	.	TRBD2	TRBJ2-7	TGCAGTGCGGGACTAGCAAACGAGCAGTACTTC	CSAGLANEQYF
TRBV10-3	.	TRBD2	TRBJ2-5	TGTGCCATCAGTGAGGGGACTAGCGGGGGACAAGAGACCCAGTACTTC	CAISEGTSGGQETQYF
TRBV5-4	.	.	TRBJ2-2	TGTGCCAGCAGCGAAGGACCGGGAGCAACGAACACCGGGGAGCTGTTTTTT	CASSEGPGATNTGELFF